This T cell receptor (beta chain) was sequenced for a study of vaccination and CD4 T cells after COVID-19. The length of the CDR3 is 12 residues. The germline V gene has CDR1 MNHNS and CDR2 SASEGT. V was clipped by 11 bases and J by 0 bases, with 7 bases between them. As to treatment: roughly 11-day PBMC culture with coronavirus spike peptide pools or control peptides (ViraFEST assay). An unexposed donor provided the CD4+ T cells, which were collected before the COVID-19 pandemic (2011-2018). Each well received two million PBMCs, cultured with roughly 9.4 IU/ml IL-2 and 8 to 10 ug/ml peptide pools. A half-volume replacement of the medium with fresh IL-2 medium was performed on days 3 and 7. This clonotype turned up a few times. The antigen remains undetermined. The Oncomine TCR Beta short-read assay sequenced DNA from cultured CD4+ T cells. MiXCR, run by TCRdb on the PCR reads, gives a single entry per CDR3 protein. The repertoire consists of 6,400 or so distinct CDR3 sequences, with 50% to 65% occurring once and the leading ten covering roughly 44%.

The chain has TRBV6-1 and TRBJ2-2, with a weak D call TRBD2 (5 bases). The sequencing sample was made of CD4+ T cells from blood, cultured in vitro. This sequence originates from a human donor in good health. The CDR3 is CALEANTGELFF. CDR3 nucleotide sequence: TGTGCCTTGGAGGCGAACACCGGGGAGCTGTTTTTT.